The clone carrying this T cell receptor beta chain was observed at least ten times. As yet, its antigen is unknown. This CDR3 has 16 amino acids. Germline CDR1 reads MNHEY; CDR2 reads SVGAGI. V lost 5 bases, J lost 5 bases, and 8 bases stayed unmatched. These data are taken from a study of T-cell reconstitution after alpha-beta-depleted transplantation in children. Using unique molecular identifiers, the investigators prepared the TCRbeta library. Using its own MiXCR run on the PCR reads, TCRdb lists one record per CDR3 protein. The table records a few hundred thousand distinct CDR3 sequences, about 9.4% of them present only once. Broader study findings: Some patients' high day-60 TCRbeta diversity was traced to surviving recipient T cells and thymic progenitors.

The specimen was PBMCs, collected before TCRalphabeta/CD19-depleted stem cell transplant. The rearrangement links TRBV6-5 to TRBJ2-2; 10 nucleotides match TRBD1. This clonotype was obtained from a boy less than two years old with acute myeloid leukemia, due to receive a stem cell transplant. The CDR3 region is CASSTSGTGDTGELFF. CDR3 DNA: TGTGCCAGCAGTACCAGCGGGACAGGGGATACCGGGGAGCTGTTTTTT.